These 18 T cell receptor beta chains came from one sample sequenced in a study of blood T cell repertoires in COVID-19. TCRdb keeps only in-frame clones here, not all; method: immunoSEQ multiplex PCR. The sample includes about 27,000 clones, roughly 89% of them seen just once. The specimen was peripheral blood. All receptors derive from a man in his 70s with active COVID-19.

This clone came up once. V gene TRBV19 combines with J gene TRBJ2-5; tentatively, D is TRBD2 (7 bases). The germline V gene encodes CDR1 LNHDA and CDR2 SQIVND (reference sequence). This CDR3 has 15 residues. The germline V and J ends were trimmed by 7 bases and 5 bases, with 20 bases remaining between them. CDR3 DNA: TGTGCCAGTACCCACCAAGGGGGGGGCCCCGAGACCCAGTACTTC. It codes for CASTHQGGGPETQYF.

The V and J genes are TRBV4-1 and TRBJ2-7; D remains unclear. Trimming took off 0 bases at V and 6 bases at J, with 21 bases between the two ends. Germline V gene sequence: CDR1 MGHRA, CDR2 YSYEKL. This CDR3 is built from 17 residues. Here the CDR3 DNA reads TGCGCCAGCAGCCAAGAGCGAACAGTTCTTTCCCCTCGCGAGCAGTACTTC. Translated: CASSQERTVLSPREQYF.

This chain links TRBV5-6 with TRBJ2-7; TRBD1 agrees at 8 bases. The CDR3 spans 12 residues. Germline V gene data show CDR1 as SGHDT and CDR2 as YYEEEE. V dropped 4 bases and J dropped 6; count of bases not matched to a gene: 3. Here the CDR3 reads CASSVTGGEQYF. As DNA, the CDR3 is TGTGCCAGCAGCGTTACAGGGGGCGAGCAGTACTTC.

The V and J genes are TRBV5-1 and TRBJ2-2, with TRBD2 matching 8 bases. Trimming took 5 bases from V and 3 from J; bases not matched to a gene: 6. CDR1 and CDR2 from the germline V gene are SGHRS and YFSETQ. CDR3 length: 15 amino acids. CDR3 amino acids: CASRDLAGDTGELFF. The CDR3 coding sequence is TGCGCCAGCAGAGATCTAGCGGGTGACACCGGGGAGCTGTTTTTT.

The chain combines TRBV6-5 with TRBJ1-1; 7 bases are a match to TRBD1. Germline trimming cut 1 base from V and 7 bases from J; bases unmatched to any gene: 9. Germline V gene sequence: CDR1 MNHEY, CDR2 SVGAGI. This CDR3 contains 15 residues. The CDR3 loop is CASSYFSGGSFEAFF. The CDR3 region has the DNA TGTGCCAGCAGTTACTTTTCAGGGGGGTCCTTTGAAGCTTTCTTT.

The chain joins TRBV30 to TRBJ1-2, with a tentative D call TRBD1 (6 bases). CDR1 is GTSNPN and CDR2 is SVGIG in the germline V gene (reference sequence). V lost 0 bases to trimming and J lost 7 bases, with 15 bases between them. CDR3 size: 14 residues. This CDR3 is CAWSVAGGRLGYTF. For the CDR3, the DNA is TGTGCCTGGAGTGTAGCGGGGGGCCGACTTGGCTACACCTTC.

This clone has more than one count but fewer than ten. The chain couples TRBV4-1 to TRBJ2-7; a weak D match, TRBD1 (5 bases). Germline V gene lookup returns CDR1 MGHRA and CDR2 YSYEKL. Trimming removed 0 bases at V and 4 bases at J, with 10 bases between. CDR3 size: 14 residues. For the CDR3, the DNA is TGCGCCAGCAGCCAAGATCCCCAGGGTTACGAGCAGTACTTC. This gives the protein CASSQDPQGYEQYF.

The chain joins TRBV27 to TRBJ2-7, with D perhaps matching TRBD2 (6 bases). The CDR3 is 16 amino acids. With 6 bases removed from V and 4 bases from J, the gap between germline ends came to 22 bases. Per germline, CDR1 MNHEY and CDR2 SMNVEV (reference sequence). CDR3 sequence (DNA): TGTGCCAGCAGGCCAGTTTATAGCGGCAAACGGTACGAGCAGTACTTC. Protein sequence: CASRPVYSGKRYEQYF.

The chain joins TRBV13 to TRBJ2-7, with TRBD2 identical over 9 bases. V lost 2 bases to trimming and J lost 1 base; unmatched junction nucleotides: 6. This CDR3 spans 16 amino acids. Looked up from germline, CDR1 is PRHDT and CDR2 is FYEKMQ (reference sequence). For the CDR3, the DNA is TGTGCCAGCAGCTTACTGTCTAGCGGGGATTCCTACGAGCAGTACTTC. As protein: CASSLLSSGDSYEQYF.

The chain uses TRBV2 and TRBJ1-5, with D unclear. Germline loops: CDR1 SNHLY, CDR2 FYNNEI. The CDR3 sequence is 15 residues long. Trimming stripped 2 bases from V and 1 base from J, with 9 bases between. CDR3 sequence: CASSETRVSNQPQHF. CDR3 DNA sequence: TGTGCCAGCAGTGAAACTAGGGTGAGCAATCAGCCCCAGCATTTT.

The chain combines TRBV18 with TRBJ1-4; 12 nucleotides agree with TRBD1. The V segment lost 4 bases and the J segment 7 bases; nucleotides outside the gene matches: 13. The CDR3 covers 18 residues. Germline values: CDR1 KGHSH, CDR2 LQKENI. This CDR3 reads CASSRTGTGGGFGEKLFF. The CDR3, as DNA: TGTGCCAGCTCACGAACCGGGACAGGGGGCGGATTTGGTGAAAAACTGTTTTTT.

The CDR3, as DNA: TGTGCCAGCAGCCTTCCCCTCACTAGGCAAGAGACCCAGTACTTC. Translated, it gives CASSLPLTRQETQYF. The chain recombines TRBV3-1 (or the pseudogene TRBV3-2) with TRBJ2-5; tentatively, D is TRBD2 (5 bases). V gave up 4 bases and J gave up 2 bases, with 14 bases separating them. Germline CDR1 reads LGHDT; CDR2 reads YNNKEL (reference sequence). The CDR3 extends over 15 amino acids.

The chain joins TRBV30 to TRBJ1-6; a possible D gene is TRBD1 (5 bases). CDR3 length equals 14 residues. Germline assignment: CDR1 GTSNPN and CDR2 SVGIG (reference sequence). Trimming stripped 3 bases from V and 3 bases from J, with 9 bases between. The CDR3 DNA reads TGTGCCTGGAGGTTAGGACACTATAATTCACCCCTCCACTTT. The encoded protein is CAWRLGHYNSPLHF.

This rearrangement joins TRBV7-6 to TRBJ2-1, with 13 positions matching TRBD2. CDR1 and CDR2 from the germline V gene are SGHVS and FNYEAQ. There are 16 residues in the CDR3. V lost 4 bases to trimming and J lost 5 bases; unmatched junction nucleotides: 5. For the CDR3, the DNA is TGTGCCAGCAGCTATACTAGCGGGGGGGTCAACAATGAGCAGTTCTTC. This encodes CASSYTSGGVNNEQFF. The variable domain in full, completed from reference TRBV7-6 and TRBJ2-1, reads GAGVSQSPRYKVTKRGQDVALRCDPISGHVSLYWYRQALGQGPEFLTYFNYEAQQDKSGLPNDRFSAERPEGSISTLTIQRTEQRDSAMYRCASSYTSGGVNNEQFFGPGTRLTVL.

The chain employs TRBV19 and TRBJ2-1; TRBD2 aligns across 7 bases. CDR1 and CDR2 (germline): LNHDA, SQIVND (reference sequence). This CDR3 region has 14 residues. The junction had 11 bases not matched to a gene; V was cut back by 10 bases and J by 5 bases. CDR3 sequence reads: CATKVLGGNNEQFF. CDR3 bases: TGTGCCACTAAAGTCCTGGGGGGGAACAATGAGCAGTTCTTC.

The V and J genes are TRBV10-3 and TRBJ2-1, with D possibly being TRBD2 (6 bases). The CDR3 covers 14 residues. The V gene lost 6 bases and the J gene lost 5 bases, with 14 bases spanning the gap. Germline V lookup: CDR1 ENHRY, CDR2 SYGVKD. The CDR3 reads CAIRPPGDHNEQFF. The CDR3 nucleotides read TGTGCCATCAGACCCCCGGGGGATCACAATGAGCAGTTCTTC.

J is TRBJ2-7 and V is TRBV5-4; 7 nucleotides match TRBD1. With 4 bases clipped from V and 3 bases from J, the junction kept 7 bases outside the gene matches. The CDR3 contains 14 residues. CDR1 is SGHNT, CDR2 YYREEE, per germline (reference sequence). CDR3 DNA: TGTGCCAGCAGCCGTAGACAGGGCGGCTACGAGCAGTACTTC. Translating it yields CASSRRQGGYEQYF.

A single count supports this clone. The V and J genes are TRBV6-2 or TRBV6-3 and TRBJ1-1; D is undetermined. V was pared by 0 bases and J by 3 bases, with 8 bases between. The CDR3 length is 14 residues. Germline CDR1 is MNHEY and CDR2 is SVGEGT. The CDR3: CASSYSGGYTEAFF. The CDR3 DNA follows: TGTGCCAGCAGTTACTCGGGAGGGTACACTGAAGCTTTCTTT.